Sequencing of this T cell receptor (beta chain) was carried out in a study of control samples from healthy donors and cancer patients. Per germline, CDR1 MNHEY and CDR2 SMNVEV (reference sequence). V was shortened by 1 base and J by 1 base, with 13 bases between the two germline ends. The CDR3 is 16 residues long. Sequencing used immunoSEQ multiplex PCR; TCRdb keeps in-frame clones, though not all of them. Of 150,000 to 200,000 clones in the sample, 90% were seen once. This receptor was obtained from a woman in her fifties or sixties in good health. V usage is TRBV27 and J usage is TRBJ1-1; D ambiguous. The source material was blood. CDR3: CASSLWLVQKNTEAFF. The CDR3 bases are TGTGCCAGCAGTTTATGGTTGGTACAGAAGAACACTGAAGCTTTCTTT.